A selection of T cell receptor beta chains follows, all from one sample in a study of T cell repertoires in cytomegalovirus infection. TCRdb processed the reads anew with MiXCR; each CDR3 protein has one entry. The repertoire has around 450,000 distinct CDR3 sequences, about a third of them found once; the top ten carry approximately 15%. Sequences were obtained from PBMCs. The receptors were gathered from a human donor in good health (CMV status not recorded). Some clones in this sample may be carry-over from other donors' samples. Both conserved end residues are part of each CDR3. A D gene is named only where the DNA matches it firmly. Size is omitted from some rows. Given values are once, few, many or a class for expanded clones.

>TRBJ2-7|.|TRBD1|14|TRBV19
CASSIGTGPYEQYF
TGTGCCAGTAGTATTGGGACAGGGCCCTACGAGCAGTACTTC
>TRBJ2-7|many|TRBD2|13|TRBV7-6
CASSPTGGYEQYF
TGTGCCAGCTCCCCGACGGGGGGTTACGAGCAGTACTTC
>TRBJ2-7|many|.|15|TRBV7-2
CASSPGWLSSYEQYF
TGTGCCAGCAGCCCCGGATGGCTGAGCTCCTACGAGCAGTACTTC
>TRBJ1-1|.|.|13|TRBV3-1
CASSINLDTEAFF
TGTGCCAGCAGCATAAACCTGGACACTGAAGCTTTCTTT
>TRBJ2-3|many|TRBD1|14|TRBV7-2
CASTPGQNTDTQYF
TGTGCCAGCACCCCGGGACAGAACACAGATACGCAGTATTTT
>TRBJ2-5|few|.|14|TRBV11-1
CASSSPTSQETQYF
TGTGCCAGCAGCTCCCCGACTTCCCAAGAGACCCAGTACTTC
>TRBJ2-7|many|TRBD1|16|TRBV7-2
CASSLVSRDRGHKQYF
TGTGCCAGCAGCTTAGTTTCTAGGGACAGGGGGCATAAGCAGTACTTC
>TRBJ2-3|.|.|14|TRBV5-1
CASVGTSHGDTQYF
TGCGCCAGTGTTGGGACTTCCCATGGGGATACGCAGTATTTT
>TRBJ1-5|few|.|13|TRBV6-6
CASSYALNQPQHF
TGTGCCAGCAGTTACGCACTCAATCAGCCCCAGCATTTT
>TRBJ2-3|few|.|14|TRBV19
CASSIGLGTDTQYF
TGTGCCAGTAGTATTGGGTTGGGCACAGATACGCAGTATTTT
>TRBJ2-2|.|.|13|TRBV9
CASSVEVTGELFF
TGTGCCAGCAGCGTAGAGGTCACCGGGGAGCTGTTTTTT
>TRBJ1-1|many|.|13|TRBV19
CASSIATGIGAFF
TGTGCCAGTAGTATTGCAACAGGGATCGGGGCTTTCTTT
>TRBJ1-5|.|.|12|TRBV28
CAMGGSNQPQHF
TGTGCCATGGGGGGTAGCAATCAGCCCCAGCATTTT
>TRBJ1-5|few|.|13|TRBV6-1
CASSESGRPSQHF
TGTGCCAGCAGTGAAAGTGGGCGTCCCAGCCAGCATTTT
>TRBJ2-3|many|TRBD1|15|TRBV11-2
CASSLGDSRTDTQYF
TGTGCCAGCAGCTTAGGGGACAGCCGCACAGATACGCAGTATTTT
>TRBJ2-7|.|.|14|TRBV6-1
CASSEVGGAYEQYF
TGTGCCAGCAGTGAAGTTGGGGGTGCCTACGAGCAGTACTTC
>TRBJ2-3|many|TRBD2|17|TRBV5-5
CASSLAALAGATDTQYF
TGTGCCAGCAGCTTGGCGGCTCTAGCGGGGGCCACAGATACGCAGTATTTT
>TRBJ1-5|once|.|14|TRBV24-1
CATSDPGPNQPQHF
TGTGCCACCAGTGACCCGGGACCTAATCAGCCCCAGCATTTT
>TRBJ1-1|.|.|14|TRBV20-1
CSASRTRRGTEAFF
TGCAGTGCTAGTAGAACCCGACGTGGCACTGAAGCTTTCTTT
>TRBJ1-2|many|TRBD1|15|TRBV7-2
CASSLGGTGHYGYTF
TGTGCCAGCAGCCTAGGCGGGACAGGGCACTATGGCTACACCTTC
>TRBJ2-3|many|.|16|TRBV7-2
CASSLGLVGSTDTQYF
TGTGCCAGCAGCTTAGGACTAGTGGGGAGCACAGATACGCAGTATTTT
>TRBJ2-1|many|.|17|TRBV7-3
CASSRAGWGGAENEQFF
TGTGCCAGCAGCCGAGCGGGTTGGGGGGGGGCTGAAAATGAGCAGTTCTTC
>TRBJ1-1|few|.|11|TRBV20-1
CSARANTEAFF
TGCAGTGCTAGGGCGAACACTGAAGCTTTCTTT
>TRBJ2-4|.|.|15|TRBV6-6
CASSPGAGDKNIQYF
TGTGCCAGCAGTCCGGGGGCAGGGGACAAAAACATTCAGTACTTC
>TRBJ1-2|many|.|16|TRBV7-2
CASSLQPQGVIYGYTF
TGTGCCAGCAGTCTCCAACCACAGGGAGTAATCTATGGCTACACCTTC
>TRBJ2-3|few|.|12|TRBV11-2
CASSTDRNTQYF
TGTGCCAGCAGCACGGACAGAAATACGCAGTATTTT
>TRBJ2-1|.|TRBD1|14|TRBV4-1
CASSQPTGWVEQFF
TGCGCCAGCAGCCAACCGACAGGGTGGGTTGAGCAGTTCTTC
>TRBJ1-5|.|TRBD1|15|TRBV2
CASSRDRDSYRPQHF
TGTGCCAGCAGCCGAGACAGGGACTCTTATCGGCCCCAGCATTTT
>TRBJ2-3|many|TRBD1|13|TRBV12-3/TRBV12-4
CANSDRSTDTQYF
TGTGCCAATTCGGACAGGAGCACAGATACGCAGTATTTT
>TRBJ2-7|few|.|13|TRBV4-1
CASSQDQGYEQYF
TGCGCCAGCAGCCAAGATCAGGGCTACGAGCAGTACTTC
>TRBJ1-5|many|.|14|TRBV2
CASSADNSNQPQHF
TGTGCCAGCAGCGCAGACAATAGCAATCAGCCCCAGCATTTT
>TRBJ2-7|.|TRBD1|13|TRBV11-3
CASSLEQGYGQYF
TGTGCCAGCAGCTTAGAACAGGGGTACGGGCAGTACTTC
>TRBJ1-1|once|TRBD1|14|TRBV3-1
CASSPGQVYTEAFF
TGTGCCAGCAGCCCGGGACAGGTCTACACTGAAGCTTTCTTT
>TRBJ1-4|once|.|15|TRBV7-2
CASSQRQPTNEKMFF
TGTGCCAGCAGTCAGAGACAACCAACTAATGAAAAAATGTTTTTT
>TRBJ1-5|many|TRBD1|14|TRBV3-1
CASSQGQGGQPQHF
TGTGCCAGCAGCCAGGGACAGGGAGGGCAGCCCCAGCATTTT
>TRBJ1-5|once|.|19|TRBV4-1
CASSQSRGVRQAPNQPQHF
TGCGCCAGCAGCCAATCTCGAGGGGTGAGACAGGCCCCCAATCAGCCCCAGCATTTT
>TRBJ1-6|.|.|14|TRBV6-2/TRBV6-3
CASRRSSYNSPLHF
TGTGCCAGCAGGCGGAGCTCCTATAATTCACCCCTCCACTTT
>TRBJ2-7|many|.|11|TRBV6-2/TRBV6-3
CASGGGGEQYF
TGTGCCAGCGGGGGGGGCGGCGAGCAGTACTTC
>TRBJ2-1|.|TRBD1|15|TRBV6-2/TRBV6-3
CASSLGQREYNEQFF
TGTGCCAGCAGTTTGGGACAGCGAGAATACAATGAGCAGTTCTTC